This T cell receptor (beta chain) was recovered during a study of T cell repertoires in cytomegalovirus infection. In the study overall: TCR beta signatures that were public indicated CMV infection and matching HLA type. Study observations and caveats: In two of eight donors, the top clonotype was HLA-C-restricted CMV-specific.

TCRdb re-derived calls from the reads in MiXCR, one entry per CDR3 protein. The data hold approximately 500,000 distinct CDR3 sequences, with 11% observed a single time. This clonotype was counted between two and nine times. Its antigen is unidentified. The TCR was taken from a human donor in good health (CMV status not recorded). Some clones in this sample may be carry-over from other donors' samples. The sequencing sample was made of PBMCs.

The CDR3 loop is CAISDESGTGGETQYF. In DNA, the CDR3 is TGTGCCATCAGTGATGAATCAGGGACAGGGGGAGAGACCCAGTACTTC. The rearrangement links TRBV10-3 to TRBJ2-5; 11 nucleotides line up with TRBD1. Germline V gives CDR1 ENHRY, CDR2 SYGVKD. The CDR3 spans 16 residues. Trimming removed 3 bases from V and 4 bases from J; junction bases left unmatched: 7.